The rows below give T cell receptor beta chains drawn from one sample of a study of early T cells in non-severe SARS-CoV-2 infection. TCRdb re-called the 5' RACE reads through MiXCR, storing one row per CDR3 protein. The table records about 29,000 distinct CDR3 sequences, about 4.5% of them present only once. What was sequenced was whole blood. Source of these receptors: an adult who was a healthcare worker with PCR-confirmed SARS-CoV-2 infection or an uninfected control (not recorded which). The CDR3 runs from the conserved cysteine through the conserved F or W. A D gene is named only where the DNA matches it firmly. Expanded clones are given a class, and other clones once, few, many or no size at all.

TRBV18,TRBJ1-2,many,-,CASSPDGKRGYTF,TGTGCCAGCTCACCTGATGGCAAAAGAGGCTACACCTTC
TRBV11-2,TRBJ2-3,many,TRBD2,CASSLGAGTTDTQYF,TGTGCCAGCAGCTTAGGAGCGGGGACCACAGATACGCAGTATTTT
TRBV20-1,TRBJ2-3,-,-,CSARDRRGGTDTQYF,TGCAGTGCTAGAGACCGGCGAGGGGGCACAGATACGCAGTATTTT
TRBV10-1,TRBJ1-2,few,-,CASSESSQKGYTF,TGCGCCAGCAGTGAGTCGTCGCAGAAAGGCTACACCTTC
TRBV5-5,TRBJ1-4,many,-,CASSLRVRVQANEKLFF,TGTGCCAGCAGCTTGCGGGTGAGGGTACAGGCTAATGAAAAACTGTTTTTT
TRBV5-1,TRBJ1-2,-,-,CASSPRADHYGYTF,TGCGCCAGCAGCCCCCGGGCAGATCACTATGGCTACACCTTC
TRBV2,TRBJ1-5,few,TRBD1,CASSRPGGSQPQHF,TGTGCCAGCAGCAGGCCAGGGGGAAGTCAGCCCCAGCATTTT
TRBV11-2,TRBJ1-2,many,-,CASSSRRRGEDYGYTF,TGTGCCAGCAGCTCCCGGAGACGGGGCGAAGACTATGGCTACACCTTC
TRBV5-1,TRBJ2-2,many,TRBD1,CASSLTGVVGELFF,TGCGCCAGCAGCCTGACAGGGGTCGTCGGGGAGCTGTTTTTT
TRBV7-3,TRBJ2-5,many,-,CASSFWGGLGETQYF,TGTGCCAGCAGCTTCTGGGGGGGCCTTGGAGAGACCCAGTACTTC
TRBV7-2,TRBJ1-4,-,TRBD1,CASSLDGTDKNEKLFF,TGTGCCAGCAGCTTAGACGGGACAGACAAAAATGAAAAACTGTTTTTT
TRBV3-1,TRBJ2-4,many,-,CASSKLQGGGIAAKNIQYF,TGTGCCAGCAGTAAATTACAAGGAGGGGGGATCGCGGCCAAAAACATTCAGTACTTC
TRBV5-4,TRBJ2-4,many,-,CASSLAGKNIQYF,TGTGCCAGCAGCTTGGCGGGTAAAAACATTCAGTACTTC
TRBV7-2,TRBJ2-5,-,-,CASSVGSRSGQETQYF,TGTGCCAGCAGCGTTGGTAGCCGGAGTGGGCAAGAGACCCAGTACTTC
TRBV7-2,TRBJ1-5,many,-,CASSLTGPQHF,TGTGCCAGCAGCTTAACAGGGCCCCAGCATTTT
TRBV7-9,TRBJ1-4,few,-,CASNPGIYDEKLFF,TGTGCCAGCAACCCCGGTATATACGATGAAAAACTGTTTTTT
TRBV19,TRBJ2-7,-,-,CASSTDPGYEQYF,TGTGCCAGTAGTACAGACCCCGGGTACGAGCAGTACTTC
TRBV6-1,TRBJ1-1,few,-,CASSWDGVSEAFF,TGTGCCAGCAGTTGGGACGGGGTCTCTGAAGCTTTCTTT
TRBV18,TRBJ2-1,many,-,CASSPPGRYNEQFF,TGTGCCAGCTCACCACCGGGACGTTACAATGAGCAGTTCTTC
TRBV3-1,TRBJ2-3,-,-,CASSQRGALDTQYF,TGTGCCAGCAGCCAAAGGGGGGCCCTGGATACGCAGTATTTT
TRBV7-2,TRBJ2-1,-,-,CASSLNWHNEQFF,TGTGCCAGCAGCTTAAACTGGCACAATGAGCAGTTCTTC
TRBV9,TRBJ2-3,many,-,CASSPGDTGPDTQYF,TGTGCCAGCAGCCCCGGGGACACAGGACCAGATACGCAGTATTTT
TRBV12-3/TRBV12-4,TRBJ2-5,many,-,CASSPSRGSGVAQETQYF,TGTGCCAGCAGTCCCTCTAGGGGGAGCGGGGTTGCACAAGAGACCCAGTACTTC
TRBV9,TRBJ2-3,few,-,CASSVVPDKTDTQYF,TGTGCCAGCAGCGTAGTCCCGGACAAAACAGATACGCAGTATTTT
TRBV13,TRBJ2-1,many,TRBD2,CASSYHSGGAREQFF,TGTGCCAGCAGCTACCATAGCGGGGGGGCAAGAGAGCAGTTCTTC
TRBV7-9,TRBJ2-5,large,-,CASSVSGAETQYF,TGTGCCAGCAGCGTTTCGGGCGCGGAGACCCAGTACTTC
TRBV19,TRBJ2-1,many,-,CASSMERVSGNEQFF,TGTGCCAGTAGTATGGAGCGGGTGTCTGGCAATGAGCAGTTCTTC
TRBV18,TRBJ2-5,-,-,CASSPLASEETQYF,TGTGCCAGCTCACCACTAGCTAGCGAAGAGACCCAGTACTTC
TRBV10-3,TRBJ2-3,-,-,CAITKTSSDTQYF,TGTGCCATCACTAAGACTAGTTCAGATACGCAGTATTTT
TRBV7-9,TRBJ1-4,-,-,CASSLGGRSTSWEKLFF,TGTGCCAGCAGCTTAGGTGGCAGATCAACCTCTTGGGAAAAACTGTTTTTT
TRBV4-3,TRBJ2-3,many,-,CASSLLEGGEGVQYF,TGCGCCAGCAGCCTTCTTGAAGGGGGAGAGGGCGTGCAGTATTTT
TRBV5-1,TRBJ1-2,many,TRBD1,CASSDRESYGYTF,TGCGCCAGCAGTGACAGGGAATCCTATGGCTACACCTTC
TRBV10-3,TRBJ1-1,many,-,CAISDYEFRAFF,TGTGCCATCAGTGATTATGAGTTTCGAGCTTTCTTT
TRBV7-3,TRBJ2-7,many,-,CASSPRGSYEQYF,TGTGCCAGCAGCCCCCGGGGGAGCTACGAGCAGTACTTC
TRBV7-9,TRBJ2-5,many,TRBD2,CASSPTSGGAWAQETQYF,TGTGCCAGCAGCCCTACTAGCGGGGGGGCCTGGGCGCAAGAGACCCAGTACTTC
TRBV25-1,TRBJ1-1,many,-,CASRIGVNTEAFF,TGTGCCAGCAGAATTGGGGTGAACACTGAAGCTTTCTTT
TRBV7-8,TRBJ2-5,many,TRBD2,CASSLGLAGRETQYF,TGTGCCAGCAGCTTAGGGCTAGCGGGACGGGAGACCCAGTACTTC
TRBV18,TRBJ2-3,few,-,CASSPVPRGQDTQYF,TGTGCCAGCTCACCCGTTCCGAGGGGCCAAGATACGCAGTATTTT
TRBV18,TRBJ2-1,many,TRBD2,CASSFGTSVTEQFF,TGTGCCAGCTCCTTTGGGACTAGCGTTACTGAGCAGTTCTTC
TRBV2,TRBJ2-5,many,TRBD2,CASSLTSGGGETQYF,TGTGCCAGCTCCTTGACTAGCGGGGGAGGAGAGACCCAGTACTTC
TRBV29-1,TRBJ2-2,medium-sized,-,CSVERAGQRELFF,TGCAGCGTTGAGAGGGCAGGGCAGAGGGAGCTGTTTTTT
TRBV30,TRBJ2-7,few,-,CAWSSRYLGRVPTYEQYF,TGTGCCTGGAGTTCCCGATACCTGGGTAGGGTCCCCACCTACGAGCAGTACTTC
TRBV12-3/TRBV12-4,TRBJ1-6,many,TRBD1,CASSSPGGRSPLHF,TGTGCCAGCAGCAGTCCAGGGGGCCGCTCACCCCTCCACTTT
TRBV11-2,TRBJ1-1,many,-,CASSLRQTNTEAFF,TGTGCCAGCAGCTTACGACAGACGAACACTGAAGCTTTCTTT
TRBV7-9,TRBJ2-1,few,-,CASSLGPEEQFF,TGTGCCAGCAGCTTAGGTCCAGAGGAGCAGTTCTTC
TRBV20-1,TRBJ2-1,many,-,CSARKGEGAFNEQFF,TGCAGTGCTAGGAAAGGGGAAGGGGCTTTTAATGAGCAGTTCTTC